The table lists the clone carrying this TCR beta chain with a count of one. Via MiXCR, TCRdb re-called the multiplex PCR reads, giving one row per CDR3 protein. The sample consists of about 140,000 distinct CDR3 sequences, approximately 29% of them appearing once. The CDR3 contains 15 residues. Trimming took 1 base from V and 1 from J, leaving 10 bases between them. Germline V gives CDR1 SEHNR, CDR2 FQNEAQ (reference sequence). This sample is part of a study of breast tumors, draining lymph nodes, adjacent tissues. Breast cancer patients provided tissue from their axillary draining lymph nodes. The chain combines TRBV7-9 with TRBJ1-1; no definite D call. The sample taken for sequencing was axillary lymph node tissue. The sequence was collected from a female donor with breast cancer. Some clones in this sample may be carry-over from other donors' samples. The CDR3 loop reads CASSLEGGRNTEAFF. The CDR3 coding sequence is TGTGCCAGCAGCTTAGAGGGAGGCCGGAACACTGAAGCTTTCTTT.